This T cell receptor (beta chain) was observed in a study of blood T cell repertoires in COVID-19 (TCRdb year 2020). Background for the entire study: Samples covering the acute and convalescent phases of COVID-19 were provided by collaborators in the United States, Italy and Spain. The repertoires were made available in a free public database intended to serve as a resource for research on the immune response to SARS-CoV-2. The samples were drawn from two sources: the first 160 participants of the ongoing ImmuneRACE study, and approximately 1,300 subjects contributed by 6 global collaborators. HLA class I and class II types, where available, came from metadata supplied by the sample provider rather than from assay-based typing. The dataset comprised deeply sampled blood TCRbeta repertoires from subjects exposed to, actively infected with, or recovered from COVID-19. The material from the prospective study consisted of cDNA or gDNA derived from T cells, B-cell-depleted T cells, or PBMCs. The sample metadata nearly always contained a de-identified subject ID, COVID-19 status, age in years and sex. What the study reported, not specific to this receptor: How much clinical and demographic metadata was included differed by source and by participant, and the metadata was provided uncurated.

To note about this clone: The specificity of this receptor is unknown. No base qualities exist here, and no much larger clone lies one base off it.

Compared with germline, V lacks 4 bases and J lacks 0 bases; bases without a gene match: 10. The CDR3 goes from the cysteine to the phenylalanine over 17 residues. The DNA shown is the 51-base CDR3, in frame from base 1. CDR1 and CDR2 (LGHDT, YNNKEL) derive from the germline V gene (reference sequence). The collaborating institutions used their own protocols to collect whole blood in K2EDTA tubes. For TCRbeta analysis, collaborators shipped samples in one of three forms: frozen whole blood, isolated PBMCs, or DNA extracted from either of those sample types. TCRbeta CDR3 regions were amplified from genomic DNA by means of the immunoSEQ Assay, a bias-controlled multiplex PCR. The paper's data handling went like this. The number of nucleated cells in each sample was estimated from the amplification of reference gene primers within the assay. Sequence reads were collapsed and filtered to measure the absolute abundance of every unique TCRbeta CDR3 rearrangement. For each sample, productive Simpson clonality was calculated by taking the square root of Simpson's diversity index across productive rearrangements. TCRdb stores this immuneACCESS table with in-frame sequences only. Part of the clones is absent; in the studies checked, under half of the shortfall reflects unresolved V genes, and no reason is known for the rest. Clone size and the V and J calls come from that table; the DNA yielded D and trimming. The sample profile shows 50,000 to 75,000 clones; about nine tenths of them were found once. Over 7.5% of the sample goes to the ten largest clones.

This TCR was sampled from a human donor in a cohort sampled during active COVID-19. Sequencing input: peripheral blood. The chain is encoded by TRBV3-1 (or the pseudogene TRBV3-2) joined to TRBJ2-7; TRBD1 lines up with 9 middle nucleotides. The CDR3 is CASSPQRRTGVSYEQYF. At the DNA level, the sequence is TGTGCCAGCAGCCCCCAAAGGCGGACAGGGGTCTCCTACGAGCAGTACTTC.